The 13 T cell receptor beta chains below all came from one sample that was sequenced in a study of control samples from healthy donors and cancer patients. Using immunoSEQ multiplex PCR, the repertoire was profiled, and TCRdb retains in-frame clones only, with some absent. Of about 51,000 clones in the sample, 75% to 85% were seen once. What was sequenced was blood. These receptors all stem from a man in his 70s in good health.

This sequence joins TRBV9 and TRBJ2-1, with D possibly being TRBD2 (6 bases). CDR1 is SGDLS and CDR2 is YYNGEE in the germline V gene. This CDR3 has 15 amino acids. V was cut by 0 bases and J by 3 bases, with 10 bases left in between. The CDR3 DNA sequence: TGTGCCAGCAGCGTAGCGGGGGACCACTACAATGAGCAGTTCTTC. This translates into CASSVAGDHYNEQFF.

This clone ranks as medium-sized. This CDR3 reads CASSYTGQYTEAFF. CDR3 DNA sequence: TGTGCCAGTAGTTATACCGGACAGTACACTGAAGCTTTCTTT. The gene calls are TRBV19 and TRBJ1-1; TRBD1 might be the D (6 bases). The CDR3 is 14 amino acids. Trimming stripped 5 bases from V and 3 bases from J, with 13 bases between. CDR1 and CDR2 from the germline V gene are LNHDA and SQIVND (reference sequence).

The chain joins TRBV12-5 to TRBJ1-1, with TRBD1 matching 7 bases. The CDR3 extends over 14 amino acids. Germline-derived CDR1 and CDR2 are LGHNT and FRNRAP. V was clipped by 5 bases and J by 0 bases; unmatched bases: 3. The CDR3 region has the DNA TGTGCTAGTGGTACAGGACAGGTGAACACTGAAGCTTTCTTT. This sequence encodes CASGTGQVNTEAFF. The whole variable domain, remainder taken from reference TRBV12-5 and TRBJ1-1, is DARVTQTPRHKVTEMGQEVTMRCQPILGHNTVFWYRQTMMQGLELLAYFRNRAPLDDSGMPKDRFSAEMPDATLATLKIQPSEPRDSAVYFCASGTGQVNTEAFFGQGTRLTVV.

The rearrangement joins TRBV4-1 to TRBJ1-1; D not resolved. With 4 bases removed from V and 5 bases from J, the gap between germline ends came to 11 bases. The CDR3 sequence is 13 residues long. Germline V gene sequence: CDR1 MGHRA, CDR2 YSYEKL. CDR3 coding DNA: TGCGCCAGCAGCCCCCGACTGCATACTGAAGCTTTCTTT. It codes for CASSPRLHTEAFF.

This chain connects TRBV4-2 to TRBJ1-3; tentatively, D is TRBD1 (5 bases). CDR1 is LGHNA and CDR2 is YNFKEQ in the germline V gene. The V and J ends lost 1 base and 2 bases respectively, with 15 bases between them. This CDR3 is 17 amino acids long. For the CDR3, the DNA is TGTGCCAGCAGCCAAGGTTACGGGACCCCAGCTGGAAACACCATATATTTT. Its protein is CASSQGYGTPAGNTIYF.

This chain links TRBV11-2 with TRBJ1-2, with D perhaps matching TRBD1 (5 bases). The V end was cut by 4 bases, the J end by 4 bases, with 13 bases between. Germline CDR1 reads SGHAT; CDR2 reads FQNNGV. The CDR3 length is 14 residues. CDR3 amino acids: CASSSPRASYGYTF. For the CDR3, the DNA is TGTGCCAGCAGCTCCCCCAGGGCTAGCTATGGCTACACCTTC.

This chain connects TRBV7-2 to TRBJ2-1, with 8 bases fitting TRBD1. J lost 1 base, V lost 3 bases, and 5 bases had no gene match. Per germline, CDR1 SGHTA and CDR2 FQGNSA. The CDR3 is made up of 16 amino acids. CDR3 in DNA: TGTGCCAGCAGCTTCAGGGGGCGTCTTTCCTACAATGAGCAGTTCTTC. It is translated as CASSFRGRLSYNEQFF.

This chain connects TRBV5-6 to TRBJ2-5, with 10 bases matching TRBD1. Trimming cost V 4 bases and J 1 base; bases outside gene matches: 7. Germline V lookup: CDR1 SGHDT, CDR2 YYEEEE. CDR3 size: 16 residues. CDR3 in amino acids: CASSGRDRGSQETQYF. In nucleotides, the CDR3 is TGTGCCAGCAGCGGCCGGGACAGGGGCTCCCAAGAGACCCAGTACTTC.

The chain couples TRBV11-2 to TRBJ2-1, with 12 bases fitting TRBD2. V shed 5 bases and J 6 bases; nucleotides not matched to a gene: 14. The CDR3 has 18 amino acids. Germline V gives CDR1 SGHAT, CDR2 FQNNGV. This CDR3 is CASSKKTPSGRVANEQFF. The CDR3 coding sequence is TGTGCCAGCAGCAAGAAGACGCCTAGCGGGAGGGTGGCCAATGAGCAGTTCTTC.

The CDR3 region is CASSLRLAGKETQYF. The CDR3 nucleotides read TGTGCCAGCAGCTTAAGGCTAGCGGGGAAAGAGACCCAGTACTTC. The chain uses TRBV11-2 and TRBJ2-5; 9 nucleotides match TRBD2. Germline V gene lookup returns CDR1 SGHAT and CDR2 FQNNGV. With 2 bases clipped from V and 3 bases from J, the junction kept 4 bases outside the gene matches. The CDR3 is 15 residues long.

This chain uses TRBV19 with TRBJ1-5, with a tentative D call TRBD1 (5 bases). Germline CDR1 reads LNHDA; CDR2 reads SQIVND (reference sequence). The CDR3 has 15 amino acids. Trimming took off 4 bases at V and 6 bases at J, with 16 bases between the two ends. CDR3 amino acids: CASSTGTDPSQPQHF. The CDR3 nucleotides are TGTGCCAGTAGTACGGGGACGGACCCTAGTCAGCCCCAGCATTTT.

This clone has only one observation. The V and J genes are TRBV9 and TRBJ2-7, with D perhaps TRBD2 (5 bases). CDR3 length: 14 residues. Trimming cost V 0 bases and J 0 bases, with 7 bases left between them. Germline CDR1 is SGDLS and CDR2 is YYNGEE. CDR3 DNA: TGTGCCAGCAGCGTAGGAGGGAGCTCCTACGAGCAGTACTTC. Its protein product is CASSVGGSSYEQYF.

This chain uses TRBV4-1 with TRBJ2-5; perhaps TRBD2 as D (5 bases). The V end was cut by 4 bases, the J end by 5 bases, with 11 bases between. The V gene's germline CDR1 is MGHRA and CDR2 YSYEKL. This CDR3 has 13 amino acids. CDR3 DNA: TGCGCCAGCAGCCTAGCTAGCTTGGAGACCCAGTACTTC. Translating gives CASSLASLETQYF.